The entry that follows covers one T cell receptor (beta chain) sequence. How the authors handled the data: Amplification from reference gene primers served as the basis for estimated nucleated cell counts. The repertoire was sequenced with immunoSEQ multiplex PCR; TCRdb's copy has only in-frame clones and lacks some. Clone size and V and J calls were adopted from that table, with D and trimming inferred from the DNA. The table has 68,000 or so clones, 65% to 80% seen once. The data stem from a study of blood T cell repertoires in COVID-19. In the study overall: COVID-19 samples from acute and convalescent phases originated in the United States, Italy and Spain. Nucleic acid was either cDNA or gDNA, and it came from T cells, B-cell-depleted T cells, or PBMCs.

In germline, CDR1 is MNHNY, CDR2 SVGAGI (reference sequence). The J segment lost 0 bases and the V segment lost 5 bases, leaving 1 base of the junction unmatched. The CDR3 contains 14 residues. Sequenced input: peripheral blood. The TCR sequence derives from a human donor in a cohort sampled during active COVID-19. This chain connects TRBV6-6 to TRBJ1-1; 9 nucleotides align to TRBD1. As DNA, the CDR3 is TGTGCCAGCAGTGGGACAGGGTTGAACACTGAAGCTTTCTTT. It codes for CASSGTGLNTEAFF.